Shown below are 15 T cell receptor beta chains from a single sample sequenced in a study. MiXCR was run by TCRdb on the RT-PCR reads, yielding one entry per CDR3 protein. The sample consists of about 700,000 distinct CDR3 sequences, 13% to 15% of them appearing once. Sequencing used memory CD4+ T cells from blood. These receptors all stem from a female donor in good health, serving as a healthy control.

The V gene is TRBV12-3 or TRBV12-4, the J gene TRBJ2-7, with unresolved D. The germline V and J ends were trimmed by 8 bases and 2 bases, with 16 bases remaining between them. There are 14 residues in the CDR3. Here the CDR3 DNA reads TGTGCCAGCGGCCCCCTTTTGGGCCCCTACGAGCAGTACTTC. It is translated as CASGPLLGPYEQYF.

The chain has TRBV14 and TRBJ2-2; D gene unclear. The germline V gene has CDR1 SGHDN and CDR2 FVKESK. The CDR3 contains 13 residues. V shed 3 bases and J shed 7 bases, with 9 bases lying between them. In nucleotides, the CDR3 is TGTGCCAGCAGCCACCAAAGGGACGGGGAGCTGTTTTTT. Encoded protein: CASSHQRDGELFF.

The V and J genes are TRBV6-1 and TRBJ2-1; 10 bases match TRBD2. CDR3 size: 16 residues. Germline V CDR1 and CDR2: MNHNS, SASEGT. Trimming at V came to 7 bases and at J to 8 bases, leaving 14 bases not matched to a gene. CDR3 bases: TGTGCCAGCACCGAGAGGGCTAGCGGGAGTCTGTATGAGCAGTTCTTC. Its translation is CASTERASGSLYEQFF.

The table lists this clonotype with a few counts. CDR3 bases: TGTGCCAGCAGCTCTCCTGGTCTGACTAGCGGGAGCTCCTACGAGCAGTACTTC. This gives the protein CASSSPGLTSGSSYEQYF. This chain joins TRBV28 and TRBJ2-7; 12 nucleotides line up with TRBD2. With V trimmed by 6 bases and J by 0 bases, 12 bases remained unmatched. Germline CDR1 and CDR2: MDHEN and SYDVKM. The CDR3 is made up of 18 amino acids.

At least ten counts were recorded for this clonotype. J is TRBJ2-3 and V is TRBV29-1; 10 bases are a match to TRBD1. V was clipped by 6 bases and J by 1 base; unmatched bases: 1. Germline values: CDR1 SQVTM, CDR2 ANQGSEA. The CDR3 has 13 amino acids. CDR3 protein: CSVDRGGTDTQYF. In DNA, the CDR3 is TGCAGCGTGGACAGGGGGGGCACAGATACGCAGTATTTT.

This clonotype appeared a few times. This sequence joins TRBV6-5 and TRBJ1-3, with unresolved D. The CDR3 sequence is 15 residues long. Germline V gives CDR1 MNHEY, CDR2 SVGAGI. Deletions cut 2 bases from V and 0 bases from J, with 8 bases between. The CDR3 here is CASSYDTGSGNTIYF. In nucleotides, the CDR3 is TGTGCCAGCAGTTACGACACGGGCTCTGGAAACACCATATATTTT.

The chain employs TRBV7-2 and TRBJ2-2; TRBD1 agrees at 8 bases. CDR3 length: 16 amino acids. Germline values: CDR1 SGHTA, CDR2 FQGNSA. The V and J ends lost 3 bases and 1 base, in that order; junction bases with no gene match: 4. The CDR3 coding sequence is TGTGCCAGCAGCTTTCTCGGGACAGGGAACACCGGGGAGCTGTTTTTT. Its translation is CASSFLGTGNTGELFF.

The chain recombines TRBV20-1 with TRBJ2-3; D is unclear. Germline CDR1 DFQATT, CDR2 SNEGSKA (reference sequence). Trimming shortened V by 6 bases and J by 1 base, and 5 bases separated the two germline ends. CDR3 length: 11 residues. The CDR3 loop is CSAERTDTQYF. The CDR3 DNA reads as TGCAGTGCCGAACGCACAGATACGCAGTATTTT.

This clonotype showed up just a few times. The chain has TRBV20-1 and TRBJ2-3, with D uncertain. Per the germline V gene, CDR1 is DFQATT and CDR2 is SNEGSKA (reference sequence). Trimming removed 0 bases from V and 3 bases from J, with 16 bases in between. The CDR3 is 16 residues long. The CDR3 DNA reads TGCAGTGCTAGAGATCCGACGGGTGGTAGGACAGATACGCAGTATTTT. Amino acids: CSARDPTGGRTDTQYF.

This clonotype was observed at least ten times. V and J are TRBV10-3 and TRBJ2-5; the D gene is possibly TRBD2 (6 bases). The V end was cut by 6 bases, the J end by 3 bases, with 8 bases between. The CDR3 extends over 12 amino acids. Germline V gene sequence: CDR1 ENHRY, CDR2 SYGVKD. CDR3 loop: CAIRGLKETQYF. In DNA form, the CDR3 reads TGTGCCATCAGGGGACTGAAAGAGACCCAGTACTTC.

This clonotype has just one count. The rearrangement links TRBV28 to TRBJ2-7, with D unclear. Trimming removed 2 bases at V and 6 bases at J, with 8 bases between. This CDR3 has 12 amino acids. Germline CDR1 reads MDHEN; CDR2 reads SYDVKM. The CDR3 sequence is CASSLRAAEQYF. Here the CDR3 DNA reads TGTGCCAGCAGTTTAAGAGCCGCCGAGCAGTACTTC. Variable domain in full (rest from reference TRBV28 and TRBJ2-7): DVKVTQSSRYLVKRTGEKVFLECVQDMDHENMFWYRQDPGLGLRLIYFSYDVKMKEKGDIPEGYSVSREKKERFSLILESASTNQTSMYLCASSLRAAEQYFGPGTRLTVT.

This CDR3 is CAWSPWGRYTEAFF. CDR3 sequence (DNA): TGTGCCTGGAGTCCATGGGGGCGATACACTGAAGCTTTCTTT. V usage is TRBV30 and J usage is TRBJ1-1, with D possibly being TRBD1 (6 bases). The CDR3 runs to 14 residues. Germline lookup yields CDR1 GTSNPN and CDR2 SVGIG (reference sequence). The V end lost 2 bases, the J end lost 3 bases, and 13 bases lay between the germline ends.

A few counts support this clonotype. The V call is TRBV30, the J call TRBJ1-1; D possibly corresponds to TRBD1 (6 bases). Deletions cut 2 bases from V and 1 base from J, with 14 bases between. The CDR3 is made up of 15 amino acids. From germline, CDR1 is GTSNPN and CDR2 SVGIG (reference sequence). The CDR3 is CAWSPPGTKNTEAFF. CDR3 coding DNA: TGTGCCTGGAGTCCCCCGGGGACAAAGAACACTGAAGCTTTCTTT.

This clonotype was seen many times. The chain couples TRBV12-3 or TRBV12-4 to TRBJ2-1, with a weak D call TRBD2 (6 bases). The CDR3 totals 15 residues. Trimming cost V 6 bases and J 0 bases, with 12 bases left between them. CDR3 in amino acids: CASRQTRLSYNEQFF. In nucleotides, the CDR3 is TGTGCCAGCAGACAGACTAGACTCTCCTACAATGAGCAGTTCTTC.

The chain uses TRBV28 and TRBJ1-1; 7 bases are shared with TRBD1. The CDR3 spans 16 residues. Trimming cost V 8 bases and J 2 bases; bases outside gene matches: 14. The V gene's germline CDR1 is MDHEN and CDR2 SYDVKM. The CDR3 loop is CASPEITGTANTEAFF. DNA for the CDR3: TGTGCCAGCCCTGAAATTACCGGGACAGCTAACACTGAAGCTTTCTTT. Filled out from reference TRBV28 and TRBJ1-1, the complete variable domain reads DVKVTQSSRYLVKRTGEKVFLECVQDMDHENMFWYRQDPGLGLRLIYFSYDVKMKEKGDIPEGYSVSREKKERFSLILESASTNQTSMYLCASPEITGTANTEAFFGQGTRLTVV.